This TCR beta chain was identified during a study of blood T cell repertoires in COVID-19. This CDR3 is 14 amino acids long. V was clipped by 4 bases and J by 6 bases; unmatched bases: 8. Germline CDR1 SEHNR, CDR2 FQNEAQ (reference sequence). Each recovered donor of Cohort 3 presented with two negative PCRs, clearance, or symptom resolution. Authors' data handling: Amplified reference gene primers provided the basis for estimating nucleated cell counts. Measured with immunoSEQ multiplex PCR; TCRdb has only the in-frame clones, and not every one. The DNA gave D and trimming, while V, J and clone size come from that table. Of some 240,000 clones in the sample, more than 65% were seen once.

The rearrangement links TRBV7-9 to TRBJ2-7, with 8 nucleotides matching TRBD1. Sequenced material: PBMCs or T cells enriched from blood (not recorded which). The sequence derives from a man in his fifties who had recovered from COVID-19. Here the CDR3 DNA reads TGTGCCAGCAGCTCCCAGGGGGCGTCCGCCGAGCAGTACTTC. It yields the protein CASSSQGASAEQYF.